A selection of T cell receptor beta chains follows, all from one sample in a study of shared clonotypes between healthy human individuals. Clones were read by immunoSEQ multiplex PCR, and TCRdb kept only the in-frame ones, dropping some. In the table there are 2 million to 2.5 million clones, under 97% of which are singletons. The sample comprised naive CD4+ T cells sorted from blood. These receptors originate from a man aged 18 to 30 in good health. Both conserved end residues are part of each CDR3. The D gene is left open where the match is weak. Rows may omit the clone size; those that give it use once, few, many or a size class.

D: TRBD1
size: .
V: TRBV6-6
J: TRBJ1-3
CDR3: CASSYGQGGGNTIYF
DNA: TGTGCCAGCAGTTACGGACAGGGGGGAGGAAACACCATATATTTT

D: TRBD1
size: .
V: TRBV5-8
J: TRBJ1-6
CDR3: CASIRGGSYNSPLHF
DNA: TGTGCCAGCATCAGGGGGGGGTCCTATAATTCACCCCTCCACTTT

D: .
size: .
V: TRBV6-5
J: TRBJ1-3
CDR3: CASSSLGGVGNTIYF
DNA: TGTGCCAGCAGTTCCCTTGGAGGTGTCGGAAACACCATATATTTT

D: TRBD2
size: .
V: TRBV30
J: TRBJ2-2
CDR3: CAWSVPLTSGGGELFF
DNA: TGTGCCTGGAGTGTACCCCTAACTAGCGGAGGCGGGGAGCTGTTTTTT

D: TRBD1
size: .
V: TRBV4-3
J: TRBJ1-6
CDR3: CASSQMTGDSPLHF
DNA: TGCGCCAGCAGCCAGATGACAGGGGATTCACCCCTCCACTTT

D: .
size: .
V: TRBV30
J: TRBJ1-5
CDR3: CAWSSTRTAFYSNQPQHF
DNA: TGTGCCTGGAGTTCTACCCGGACAGCGTTTTATAGCAATCAGCCCCAGCATTTT

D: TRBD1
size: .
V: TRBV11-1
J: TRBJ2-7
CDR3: CASSSRQGPYEQYF
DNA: TGTGCCAGCAGCTCAAGACAGGGCCCCTACGAGCAGTACTTC

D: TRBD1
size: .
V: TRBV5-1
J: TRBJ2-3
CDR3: CASRPITGGQTDTQYF
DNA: TGCGCCAGCAGGCCTATTACAGGGGGCCAAACAGATACGCAGTATTTT

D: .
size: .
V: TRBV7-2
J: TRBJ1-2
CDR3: CASSFRAAGYGYTF
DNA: TGTGCCAGCAGCTTCCGGGCGGCAGGTTATGGCTACACCTTC

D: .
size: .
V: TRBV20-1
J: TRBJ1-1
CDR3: CLAPSNTEAFF
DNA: TGCCTTGCCCCGTCGAACACTGAAGCTTTCTTT

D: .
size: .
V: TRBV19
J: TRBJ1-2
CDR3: CASSIIGGGTYGYTF
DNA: TGTGCCAGTAGTATCATCGGCGGGGGTACCTATGGCTACACCTTC

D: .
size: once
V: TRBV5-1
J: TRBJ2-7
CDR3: CASSLVGQSYEQYF
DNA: TGCGCCAGCAGCTTGGTTGGACAGAGCTACGAGCAGTACTTC

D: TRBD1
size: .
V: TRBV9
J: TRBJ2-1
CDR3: CASSVVDRGPFINEQFF
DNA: TGTGCCAGCAGCGTTGTAGACAGGGGGCCTTTCATCAATGAGCAGTTCTTC

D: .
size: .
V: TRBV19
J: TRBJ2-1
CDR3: CASSPPGRYNEQFF
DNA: TGTGCCAGTAGCCCGCCGGGACGGTACAATGAGCAGTTCTTC